Given below is one T cell receptor (beta chain) in context. Its matching antigen is unknown. The method was immunoSEQ multiplex PCR; TCRdb's version includes in-frame clones alone and lacks a portion of them. The profile covers tens of thousands of clones, with 70% to 90% appearing a single time and 4.7% taken by the ten largest. The sample comes from a study of OX40 agonist ivuxolimab in advanced cancers. In the study overall: It was ivuxolimab, an agonistic anti-OX40 (CD134) antibody, that patients were treated with. Study-wide points: CD4+ and CD8+ blood T cells expanded clonally by week 6 at 0.1 to 3.0 mg/kg.

Baseline, cycle 4 day 1, and cycle 7 day 1 were the blood sampling points. The sample was CD4+ or CD8+ T cells sorted from blood, taken in a trial of the OX40 agonist ivuxolimab. This TCR derives from an adult with an advanced solid tumor such as melanoma, head and neck, liver or kidney cancer.

CDR3 coding DNA: TGTGCCAGCACCTCCGGGACAGCCAATTACAATGAGCAGTTCTTC. Its protein product is CASTSGTANYNEQFF. The V and J genes are TRBV6-5 and TRBJ2-1; the match to TRBD1 covers 7 bases. Trimming took 7 bases from V and 4 from J; bases not matched to a gene: 10. This CDR3 is 15 amino acids long. CDR1 is MNHEY, CDR2 SVGAGI, per germline.